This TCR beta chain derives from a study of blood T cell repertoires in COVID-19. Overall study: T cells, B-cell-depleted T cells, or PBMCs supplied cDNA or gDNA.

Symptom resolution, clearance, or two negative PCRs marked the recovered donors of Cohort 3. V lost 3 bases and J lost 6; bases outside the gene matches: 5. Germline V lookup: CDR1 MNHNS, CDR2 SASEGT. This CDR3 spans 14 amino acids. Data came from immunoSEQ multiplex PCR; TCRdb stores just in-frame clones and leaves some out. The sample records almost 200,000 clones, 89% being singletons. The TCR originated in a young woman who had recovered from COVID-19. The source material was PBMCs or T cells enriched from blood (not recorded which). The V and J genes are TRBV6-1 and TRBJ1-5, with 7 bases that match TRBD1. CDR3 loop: CASSETGRGQPQHF. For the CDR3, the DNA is TGTGCCAGCAGTGAGACAGGGAGAGGTCAGCCCCAGCATTTT.